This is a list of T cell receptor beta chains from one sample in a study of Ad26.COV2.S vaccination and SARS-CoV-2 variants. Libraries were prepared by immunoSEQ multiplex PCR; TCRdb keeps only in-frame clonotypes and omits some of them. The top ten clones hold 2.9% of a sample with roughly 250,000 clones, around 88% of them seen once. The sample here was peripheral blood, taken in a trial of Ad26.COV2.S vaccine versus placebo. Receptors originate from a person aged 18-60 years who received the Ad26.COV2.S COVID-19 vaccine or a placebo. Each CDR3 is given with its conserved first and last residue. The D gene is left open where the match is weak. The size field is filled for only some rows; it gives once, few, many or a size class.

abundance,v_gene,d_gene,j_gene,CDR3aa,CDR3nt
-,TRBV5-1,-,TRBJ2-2,CASSSRLVGGELFF,TGCGCCAGCAGCTCCAGACTAGTCGGCGGGGAGCTGTTTTTT
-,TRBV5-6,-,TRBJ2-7,CASSLGGPYEQYF,TGTGCCAGCAGCTTGGGCGGACCCTACGAGCAGTACTTC
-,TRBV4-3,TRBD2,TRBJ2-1,CASSQGPLAGNEQFF,TGCGCCAGCAGCCAAGGCCCACTAGCGGGAAATGAGCAGTTCTTC
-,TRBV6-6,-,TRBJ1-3,CASSYLRQLSGNTIYF,TGTGCCAGCAGTTACCTGAGACAGCTCTCTGGAAACACCATATATTTT
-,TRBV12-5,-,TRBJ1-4,CASGLVKNRAVEGIEKLFF,TGTGCTAGTGGTTTGGTAAAAAATCGGGCAGTCGAGGGGATTGAAAAACTGTTTTTT
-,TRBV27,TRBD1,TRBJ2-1,CASSLSRDRIYNEQFF,TGTGCCAGCAGTTTATCCCGGGACAGAATTTACAATGAGCAGTTCTTC
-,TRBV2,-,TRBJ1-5,CASSAGDINQPQHF,TGTGCCAGCAGTGCAGGGGATATCAATCAGCCCCAGCATTTT
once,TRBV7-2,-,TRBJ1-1,CASSYSTGMAEAFF,TGTGCCAGCAGCTATTCTACAGGGATGGCTGAAGCTTTCTTT
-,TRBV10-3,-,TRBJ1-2,CAIIKDRSNYGYTF,TGTGCCATCATAAAGGACAGAAGCAACTATGGCTACACCTTC
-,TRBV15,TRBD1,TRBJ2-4,CATRDREDKNIQYF,TGTGCCACACGGGACAGGGAGGACAAAAACATTCAGTACTTC
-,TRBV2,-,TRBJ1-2,CASQRGNYGYTF,TGTGCCAGCCAGAGGGGTAACTATGGCTACACCTTC
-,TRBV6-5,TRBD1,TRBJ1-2,CASRLRQGPDGYTF,TGTGCCAGCAGATTGAGACAGGGACCGGATGGCTACACCTTC
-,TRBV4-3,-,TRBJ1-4,CASSQEGRDKLFF,TGCGCCAGCAGCCAAGAGGGGAGGGATAAACTGTTTTTT
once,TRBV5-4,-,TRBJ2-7,CASSLGTYYEQYF,TGTGCCAGCAGCTTGGGGACCTACTACGAGCAGTACTTC
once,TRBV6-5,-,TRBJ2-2,CASSYSGENTGELFF,TGTGCCAGCAGTTACTCGGGGGAGAACACCGGGGAGCTGTTTTTT
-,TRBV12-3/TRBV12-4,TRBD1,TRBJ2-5,CASSPDRGETQYF,TGTGCCAGCAGCCCGGACAGGGGGGAGACCCAGTACTTC
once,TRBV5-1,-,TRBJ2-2,CASSLQGGHTGELFF,TGCGCCAGCAGCTTACAGGGGGGGCACACCGGGGAGCTGTTTTTT
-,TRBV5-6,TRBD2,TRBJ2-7,CASSYNGLASPYEQYF,TGTGCCAGCAGCTACAACGGACTAGCGAGTCCCTACGAGCAGTACTTC
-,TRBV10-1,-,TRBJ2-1,CASSEGFF,TGCGCCAGCAGTGAGGGGTTCTTC
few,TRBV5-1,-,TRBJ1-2,CASSLSARVDYGYTF,TGCGCCAGCAGCTTGTCCGCCAGGGTAGACTATGGCTACACCTTC
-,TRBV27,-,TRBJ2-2,CASTLWGTNTGELFF,TGTGCCAGCACTTTATGGGGTACGAACACCGGGGAGCTGTTTTTT
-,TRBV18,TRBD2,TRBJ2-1,CASSPPAGLAGNTLRNEQFF,TGTGCCAGCTCACCACCGGCTGGACTAGCGGGTAACACGTTAAGGAATGAGCAGTTCTTC
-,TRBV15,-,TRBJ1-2,CATSRGGTGDVGYTF,TGTGCCACCAGCAGAGGCGGAACAGGTGACGTCGGCTACACCTTC
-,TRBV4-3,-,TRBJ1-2,CASSQEWETNYGYTF,TGCGCCAGCAGCCAAGAATGGGAGACTAACTATGGCTACACCTTC
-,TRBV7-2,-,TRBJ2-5,CASSRPLGSEGQETQYF,TGTGCCAGCAGCCGTCCGCTGGGATCGGAGGGGCAAGAGACCCAGTACTTC
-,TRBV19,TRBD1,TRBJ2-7,CASRTAWTGAHEQYF,TGTGCCAGTAGAACGGCTTGGACAGGGGCCCACGAGCAGTACTTC
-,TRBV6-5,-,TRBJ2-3,CASTNTRATDTQYF,TGTGCCAGCACTAACACGAGGGCCACAGATACGCAGTATTTT
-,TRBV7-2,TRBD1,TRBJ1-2,CASSEGQGPYGYTF,TGTGCCAGCAGCGAGGGACAGGGCCCCTATGGCTACACCTTC
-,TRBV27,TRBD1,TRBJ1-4,CASSLRLYRGITTNEKLFF,TGTGCCAGCAGTTTGAGACTCTACAGGGGGATAACAACTAATGAAAAACTGTTTTTT
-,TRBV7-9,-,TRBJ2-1,CASSPYASSYNEQFF,TGTGCCAGCAGCCCATACGCCAGCTCCTACAATGAGCAGTTCTTC
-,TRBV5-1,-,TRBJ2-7,CASSPEGTNYEQYF,TGCGCCAGCAGCCCGGAGGGGACCAATTACGAGCAGTACTTC
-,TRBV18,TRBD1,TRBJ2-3,CASSMDRGRMDTQYF,TGTGCCAGCTCCATGGACAGGGGGAGAATGGATACGCAGTATTTT
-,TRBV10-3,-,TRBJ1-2,CAIREKDGYGYTF,TGTGCCATCAGGGAGAAGGATGGCTATGGCTACACCTTC
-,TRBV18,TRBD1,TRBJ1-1,CASSRDRNTEAFF,TGTGCCAGCTCACGGGACAGGAACACTGAAGCTTTCTTT
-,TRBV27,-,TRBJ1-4,CASSLGARATNEKLFF,TGTGCCAGCAGTTTAGGGGCACGGGCTACTAATGAAAAACTGTTTTTT
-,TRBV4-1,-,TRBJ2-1,CASSHVMKGERGEQFF,TGCGCCAGCAGCCATGTGATGAAGGGTGAGCGCGGTGAGCAGTTCTTC
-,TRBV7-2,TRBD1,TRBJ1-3,CASSSEGAPGNTIYF,TGTGCCAGCAGCTCCGAGGGGGCCCCTGGAAACACCATATATTTT
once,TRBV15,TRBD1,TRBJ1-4,CATSRDHGTGGEKLFF,TGTGCCACCAGCAGAGATCATGGGACAGGGGGAGAAAAACTGTTTTTT
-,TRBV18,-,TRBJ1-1,CASSQRRGFSNTEAFF,TGTGCCAGCTCTCAACGACGTGGCTTCTCGAACACTGAAGCTTTCTTT
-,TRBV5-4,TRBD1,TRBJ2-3,CASSQGQADYTQYF,TGTGCCAGCAGCCAAGGACAGGCCGACTATACGCAGTATTTT
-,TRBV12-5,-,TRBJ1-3,CASGLSGLGNGNTIYF,TGTGCTAGTGGTTTGAGCGGATTGGGGAACGGAAACACCATATATTTT
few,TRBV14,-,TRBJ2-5,CASSLQGGSLETQYF,TGTGCCAGCAGCCTCCAGGGGGGTAGTCTAGAGACCCAGTACTTC
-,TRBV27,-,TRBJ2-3,CASSQTFLGLFDTQYF,TGTGCCAGCAGCCAGACCTTCCTGGGGCTGTTCGATACGCAGTATTTT
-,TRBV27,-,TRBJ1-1,CASSLYRATEAFF,TGTGCCAGCAGTTTATACAGGGCCACTGAAGCTTTCTTT
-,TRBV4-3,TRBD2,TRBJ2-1,CASSQDGVGRGAYNEQFF,TGCGCCAGCAGCCAAGATGGGGTCGGACGGGGGGCCTACAATGAGCAGTTCTTC
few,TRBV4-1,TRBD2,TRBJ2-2,CASSQDLASGSYTGELFF,TGCGCCAGCAGCCAAGATCTCGCTAGCGGGAGTTACACCGGGGAGCTGTTTTTT
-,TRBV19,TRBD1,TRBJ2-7,CASSTPGQGYEQYF,TGTGCCAGTAGTACGCCGGGACAGGGGTACGAGCAGTACTTC
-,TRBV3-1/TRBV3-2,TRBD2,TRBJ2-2,CASSQELTTSGGTGELFF,TGTGCCAGCAGCCAAGAATTAACGACTAGCGGAGGCACCGGGGAGCTGTTTTTT
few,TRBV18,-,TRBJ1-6,CASSPPGSPLHF,TGTGCCAGCTCACCACCTGGTTCACCCCTCCACTTT
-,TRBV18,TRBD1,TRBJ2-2,CASSPGTGPGELFF,TGTGCCAGCTCACCCGGGACAGGGCCCGGGGAGCTGTTTTTT
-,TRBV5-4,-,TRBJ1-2,CASSATGNYGYTF,TGTGCCAGCAGCGCCACTGGGAACTATGGCTACACCTTC
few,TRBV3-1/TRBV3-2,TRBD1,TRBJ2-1,CASHRQGAHEQFF,TGTGCCAGCCATCGACAGGGGGCACATGAGCAGTTCTTC
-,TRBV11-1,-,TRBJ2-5,CASTLRGSETQYF,TGTGCCAGCACCCTGAGGGGCTCTGAGACCCAGTACTTC
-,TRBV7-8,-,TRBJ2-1,CASSLEDGLVYEQFF,TGTGCCAGCAGCTTAGAGGATGGCCTAGTATATGAGCAGTTCTTC
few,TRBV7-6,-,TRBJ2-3,CASSLVASRTDTQYF,TGTGCCAGCAGCTTAGTGGCTTCTCGCACAGATACGCAGTATTTT